The sequence of this T cell receptor (beta chain) was determined in a study of T-cell memory formation after mild COVID-19. TCRalpha and TCRbeta libraries used 5'RACE with constant-segment primers and UMIs. A single record per CDR3 protein comes from TCRdb applying MiXCR to the 5' RACE reads. The table lists about 470,000 distinct CDR3 sequences, approximately 23% of them singletons. In germline, CDR1 is SGHTA, CDR2 FQGNSA. Between the trimmed V and J ends, which lost 8 bases and 0 bases, there was a span of 11 bases. The CDR3 has 13 residues. Study-wide results and limits: Contracting CD4+ clones sat mainly in CM and EM; CD8+ in EMRA. Day 37-peaking second-wave clones had unconfirmed SARS-CoV-2 specificity. Clones shrinking between day 15 and 85 showed a balanced CD4/CD8 split, and those that grew later tilted toward CD4+.

This clonotype was observed a few times. Its cognate antigen is unknown. The clonotype was recovered from an adult woman who had mild COVID-19 (a few samples of this study predate the infection). Cell type and time point are not known. The chain uses TRBV7-2 and TRBJ2-7; D gene unclear. The sequenced sample was PBMCs or a T cell subset sorted from them (not recorded which). The CDR3 DNA reads TGTGCCAGCCAAGCCCAGCACTCCTACGAGCAGTACTTC. This translates into CASQAQHSYEQYF. The variable domain in full, completed from reference TRBV7-2 and TRBJ2-7, reads GAGVSQSPSNKVTEKGKDVELRCDPISGHTALYWYRQSLGQGLEFLIYFQGNSAPDKSGLPSDRFSAERTGGSVSTLTIQRTQQEDSAVYLCASQAQHSYEQYFGPGTRLTVT.